The rows below give T cell receptor beta chains drawn from one sample of a study of T-cell reconstitution after alpha-beta-depleted transplantation in children. TCRdb itself ran the PCR reads through MiXCR, one entry per CDR3 protein. Here the sample spans approximately 400,000 distinct CDR3 sequences, roughly 10% being singletons. The sample was PBMCs from the stem cell graft donor, taken from the stem cell graft. The receptors stem from a human donor who donated a stem cell graft to a child with acute myeloid leukemia. CDR3s include the opening cysteine and the closing phenylalanine or tryptophan. A D gene is named only where the DNA matches it firmly. Where a row states a size, it is once, few, many or the class of an expanded clone; other rows omit it.

v_call	d_call	j_call	clone_size	cdr3_nt	cdr3_aa
TRBV20-1	TRBD1	TRBJ1-2	.	TGCTGTGCTAAGGGGGGGGGACAGGGGCCTAACTATGGCTACACCTTC	CCAKGGGQGPNYGYTF
TRBV5-6	.	TRBJ1-3	many	TGTGCCAGCAGCTTGGAGCGTTCGCGCTCTGGAAACACCATATATTTT	CASSLERSRSGNTIYF
TRBV5-1	TRBD2	TRBJ2-1	many	TGCGCCAGCAGCTTTCCCGGGACTAGCAATTCAAGGGAGCAGTTCTTC	CASSFPGTSNSREQFF
TRBV18	.	TRBJ2-3	.	TGTGCCAGTTCCAGGCTGGAGTACACAGATACGCAGTATTTT	CASSRLEYTDTQYF
TRBV12-3/TRBV12-4	TRBD2	TRBJ2-1	many	TGTGCCAGCGGGTTAAGCGGTGGGACTAGCTTTGAGCAGTTCTTC	CASGLSGGTSFEQFF
TRBV12-3/TRBV12-4	.	TRBJ1-5	.	TGTGCCAGCAGTTCCACTAGAGAGGGCCAGCCCCAGCATTTT	CASSSTREGQPQHF
TRBV5-1	TRBD1	TRBJ1-2	many	TGCGCCAGCAGCTTGACCCTAGGACAGGGCGGCTATGGCTACACCTTC	CASSLTLGQGGYGYTF
TRBV5-6	.	TRBJ2-1	.	TGTGCCAGCGCCGGGGGCACAATGGATGAGCAGTTCTTC	CASAGGTMDEQFF
TRBV29-1	.	TRBJ1-3	.	TGCAGCGTTAACGTGGGTGCCGGAAACACCATATATTTT	CSVNVGAGNTIYF
TRBV30	.	TRBJ2-6	.	TGTGCCTGGAGTGTCCAGGCTGGGGCCAACGTCCTGACTTTC	CAWSVQAGANVLTF
TRBV5-1	TRBD1	TRBJ1-2	.	TGCGCCAGCAGCCCAGTAGGGGGCGCCGCCTATGGCTACACCTTC	CASSPVGGAAYGYTF
TRBV12-3/TRBV12-4	.	TRBJ2-5	many	TGTGCCAGCAGTTTGATGCGTCAAGAGACCCAGTACTTC	CASSLMRQETQYF
TRBV10-3	.	TRBJ2-5	.	TGTGCCATCAATGGAGGGGTGGAGGAGACCCAGTACTTC	CAINGGVEETQYF
TRBV20-1	.	TRBJ1-1	.	TGCAGTGCCCGAGGACGGGTGAACACTGAAGCTTTCTTT	CSARGRVNTEAFF
TRBV3-1	TRBD1	TRBJ2-3	.	TGTACCAGCAGCCAAGGTCGAATCCGGGACAGGGGCACAGATACGCAGTATTTT	CTSSQGRIRDRGTDTQYF
TRBV25-1	.	TRBJ1-6	few	TGTGCCAGCAGTGAATACACCTATAATTCACCCCTCCACTTT	CASSEYTYNSPLHF
TRBV20-1	TRBD2	TRBJ2-3	many	TGCAGTGCTGGGGGACTAGCGGGAGTTTCAGATACGCAGTATTTT	CSAGGLAGVSDTQYF
TRBV9	.	TRBJ2-7	many	TGTGCCAGCAGCTCCGGAACGTTCTCCTACGAGCAGTACTTC	CASSSGTFSYEQYF
TRBV7-9	.	TRBJ2-5	few	TGTGCCAGCAGCTTAATGGTCAGGGGTACGGAGACCCAGTACTTC	CASSLMVRGTETQYF
TRBV7-9	.	TRBJ1-6	few	TGTGCCAGCAGCTTAGGAATGCCGGGCCCGAGGCCCCTCCACTTT	CASSLGMPGPRPLHF
TRBV10-1	TRBD2	TRBJ2-1	.	TGCGCCAGCAGTGATACCAGCGGGGGGTTCAATGAGCAGTTCTTC	CASSDTSGGFNEQFF
TRBV19	.	TRBJ2-5	once	TGTGCCAGTAGGGGTTTCGGCCCGCAAGAGGCCCAGTACTTC	CASRGFGPQEAQYF
TRBV7-9	.	TRBJ2-7	.	TGTGCCAGCAGCTCCGTCGCAGCGGACGAGCAGTACTTC	CASSSVAADEQYF
TRBV14	TRBD2	TRBJ2-1	.	TGTGCCAGCAGCCAGCTGGGACTAGTGCCCTACAATGAGCAGTTCTTC	CASSQLGLVPYNEQFF
TRBV12-3/TRBV12-4	.	TRBJ1-4	few	TGTGCCAGCAGTTTATCGGGGAGAACTAATGAAAAACTGTTTTTT	CASSLSGRTNEKLFF
TRBV6-1	.	TRBJ1-3	once	TGTGCCAGCAGTGAAGCTTTGTACCCTGGAAACACCATATATTTT	CASSEALYPGNTIYF
TRBV12-5	.	TRBJ1-5	.	TGTGCTAGTGCCGAACATGGGGATAATAGCAATCAGCCCCAGCATTTT	CASAEHGDNSNQPQHF
TRBV30	.	TRBJ1-1	few	TGTGCCTGGAAAAGGGGCACTGAAGCTTTCTTT	CAWKRGTEAFF
TRBV12-3/TRBV12-4	.	TRBJ2-3	few	TGTGCCAGCAGCCCCAGACAGGCAGATACGCAGTATTTT	CASSPRQADTQYF